These 8 T cell receptor beta chains came from one sample sequenced in a study of synovial regulatory T cells in juvenile arthritis. Assay used: immunoSEQ multiplex PCR; TCRdb lists only in-frame clones, some missing. The sample includes just under 10,000 clones. Sequencing was done on a sample of Treg cells from blood. Indicated subset: remaining (HLA-DR-negative) circulating blood Treg cells. The receptors come from a donor under 30 with juvenile idiopathic arthritis.

This chain joins TRBV7-2 and TRBJ1-2; lacking DNA, the TRBD1 call made by TCRdb goes unchecked. CDR1 is SGHTA and CDR2 is FQGNSA in the germline V gene. CDR3 length: 13 residues. No nucleotide data were recorded. Here the CDR3 reads CASSPDSLYGYTF.

The chain couples TRBV19 to TRBJ1-5. The CDR3 is 13 amino acids. The DNA is unrecorded. Per the germline V gene, CDR1 is LNHDA and CDR2 is SQIVND (reference sequence). The CDR3 sequence is CASSILGDQPQHF.

This rearrangement joins TRBV11-2 to TRBJ2-2; TCRdb's D call of TRBD2 is untestable without DNA. CDR3 length: 17 amino acids. The protein alone is recorded here. Per germline, CDR1 SGHAT and CDR2 FQNNGV. The CDR3: CASSSPPGTSVAGELFF.

The chain links TRBV7-7 to TRBJ2-7; TCRdb indicates TRBD2, and absent DNA this call remains unverified. The CDR3 is 15 amino acids. The record lacks a DNA sequence. Germline assignment: CDR1 SSHAT and CDR2 FNYEAQ (reference sequence). This CDR3 reads CASSLLAGGSYEQYF.

This rearrangement joins TRBV28 to TRBJ1-2; the TRBD1 assignment by TCRdb is unverifiable without DNA. Germline CDR1 is MDHEN and CDR2 is SYDVKM. The CDR3 contains 15 residues. Only the protein is on record. CDR3 protein: CASRSSLGQGFGYTF.

V usage is TRBV2 and J usage is TRBJ2-3; lacking DNA, the TRBD2 call made by TCRdb goes unchecked. This CDR3 comprises 13 residues. There is no recorded DNA. The germline gives CDR1 SNHLY, CDR2 FYNNEI. This CDR3 is CASLADSTDTQYF.

The V call is TRBV27, the J call TRBJ1-2; absent DNA, TCRdb's TRBD1 call cannot be checked. The V gene's germline CDR1 is MNHEY and CDR2 SMNVEV (reference sequence). The CDR3 loop spans 14 amino acids. No DNA accompanies this entry. The CDR3 protein is CASSPRQGKNGYTF.

The chain recombines TRBV2 with TRBJ1-4; TCRdb proposes TRBD1, but this gene call is untestable without DNA. In germline, CDR1 is SNHLY, CDR2 FYNNEI. The CDR3 extends over 17 amino acids. No DNA has been recorded. The CDR3 is CASREGTGAATNEKLFF.